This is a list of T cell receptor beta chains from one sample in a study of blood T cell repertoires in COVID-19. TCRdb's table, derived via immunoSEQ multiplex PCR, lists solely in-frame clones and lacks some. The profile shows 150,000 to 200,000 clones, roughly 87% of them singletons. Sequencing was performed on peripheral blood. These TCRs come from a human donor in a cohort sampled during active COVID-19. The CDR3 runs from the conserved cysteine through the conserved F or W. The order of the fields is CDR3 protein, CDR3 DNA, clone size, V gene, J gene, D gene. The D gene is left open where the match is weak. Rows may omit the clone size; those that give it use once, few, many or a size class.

CDR3aa: CASSLGLLKGPGGYTF; CDR3nt: TGTGCCAGCAGCTTAGGGCTCTTGAAGGGGCCCGGGGGCTACACCTTC; abundance: .; v_gene: TRBV7-8; j_gene: TRBJ1-2; d_gene: .
CDR3aa: CASSLNRTPGLAATGELFF; CDR3nt: TGTGCCAGCAGCCTTAATCGAACACCTGGACTAGCGGCGACCGGGGAGCTGTTTTTT; abundance: .; v_gene: TRBV7-2; j_gene: TRBJ2-2; d_gene: TRBD2
CDR3aa: CASTTSGTSYEQYF; CDR3nt: TGTGCCAGTACGACTAGCGGGACCTCCTACGAGCAGTACTTC; abundance: .; v_gene: TRBV19; j_gene: TRBJ2-7; d_gene: TRBD2
CDR3aa: CASSGGLFSGANVLTF; CDR3nt: TGTGCCAGCAGTGGAGGGCTGTTCTCTGGGGCCAACGTCCTGACTTTC; abundance: once; v_gene: TRBV6-1; j_gene: TRBJ2-6; d_gene: .
CDR3aa: CASSTRFLNRDSTYEQYF; CDR3nt: TGTGCCAGTAGTACCCGATTCCTGAACCGGGACAGCACCTACGAGCAGTACTTC; abundance: .; v_gene: TRBV19; j_gene: TRBJ2-7; d_gene: TRBD1
CDR3aa: CASSLVGVMEQYF; CDR3nt: TGTGCCAGCAGCTTGGTCGGGGTTATGGAGCAGTACTTC; abundance: .; v_gene: TRBV5-4; j_gene: TRBJ2-7; d_gene: .
CDR3aa: CAITDLLGYEQYF; CDR3nt: TGTGCCATCACTGACCTCCTCGGTTACGAGCAGTACTTC; abundance: .; v_gene: TRBV10-3; j_gene: TRBJ2-7; d_gene: .
CDR3aa: CASSPPRGGRAGEQYF; CDR3nt: TGTGCCAGCAGCCCCCCCCGAGGCGGGAGGGCCGGTGAGCAGTACTTC; abundance: .; v_gene: TRBV7-8; j_gene: TRBJ2-7; d_gene: TRBD2
CDR3aa: CASTTTSTGPTPNYEQYF; CDR3nt: TGTGCCAGTACCACAACGTCGACAGGCCCTACCCCAAACTACGAGCAGTACTTC; abundance: .; v_gene: TRBV19; j_gene: TRBJ2-7; d_gene: .
CDR3aa: CASGSGVYNEQFF; CDR3nt: TGTGCTAGTGGGTCGGGGGTTTACAATGAGCAGTTCTTC; abundance: .; v_gene: TRBV12-5; j_gene: TRBJ2-1; d_gene: .
CDR3aa: CASSSTSLVADTQYF; CDR3nt: TGTGCCAGCAGTTCGACTAGCTTGGTCGCAGATACGCAGTATTTT; abundance: .; v_gene: TRBV6-6; j_gene: TRBJ2-3; d_gene: TRBD2
CDR3aa: CAREGDGELFF; CDR3nt: TGTGCCCGGGAGGGGGACGGGGAGCTGTTTTTT; abundance: .; v_gene: TRBV30; j_gene: TRBJ2-2; d_gene: TRBD2
CDR3aa: CARSLEGHHPHF; CDR3nt: TGTGCCAGAAGCTTGGAGGGACACCACCCTCACTTC; abundance: .; v_gene: TRBV5-3; j_gene: TRBJ2-7; d_gene: .
CDR3aa: CASSFAGTGGTYYGYTF; CDR3nt: TGTGCCAGCAGCTTCGCCGGGACAGGGGGTACTTACTATGGCTACACCTTC; abundance: .; v_gene: TRBV7-2; j_gene: TRBJ1-2; d_gene: TRBD1
CDR3aa: CASSRGTGSSYEQYF; CDR3nt: TGCGCCAGCAGCCGCGGGACAGGGAGCTCCTACGAGCAGTACTTC; abundance: once; v_gene: TRBV4-1; j_gene: TRBJ2-7; d_gene: TRBD1
CDR3aa: CATSDWAGGPVTGELFF; CDR3nt: TGTGCCACCAGTGATTGGGCGGGAGGGCCGGTTACCGGGGAGCTGTTTTTT; abundance: once; v_gene: TRBV24-1; j_gene: TRBJ2-2; d_gene: TRBD2
CDR3aa: CASSLQGADTEAFF; CDR3nt: TGTGCCAGCAGCTTACAGGGGGCGGACACTGAAGCTTTCTTT; abundance: few; v_gene: TRBV5-4; j_gene: TRBJ1-1; d_gene: TRBD1
CDR3aa: CASSIGGTTNYGYTF; CDR3nt: TGTGCCAGTAGTATAGGTGGGACAACTAACTATGGCTACACCTTC; abundance: .; v_gene: TRBV19; j_gene: TRBJ1-2; d_gene: .
CDR3aa: CASSQGDYDNEQFF; CDR3nt: TGCGCCAGCAGCCAAGGAGACTACGACAATGAGCAGTTCTTC; abundance: .; v_gene: TRBV4-3; j_gene: TRBJ2-1; d_gene: .
CDR3aa: CASSEWGQSEQYF; CDR3nt: TGTGCCAGCAGTGAATGGGGACAGAGCGAGCAGTACTTC; abundance: .; v_gene: TRBV25-1; j_gene: TRBJ2-7; d_gene: TRBD1
CDR3aa: CASTHKPGHFETQYF; CDR3nt: TGTGCCAGCACCCATAAACCGGGACACTTTGAGACCCAGTACTTC; abundance: .; v_gene: TRBV6-6; j_gene: TRBJ2-5; d_gene: .
CDR3aa: CASSFRTDPRSPLHF; CDR3nt: TGTGCCAGCAGCTTCAGGACAGACCCTCGGTCACCCCTCCACTTT; abundance: .; v_gene: TRBV2; j_gene: TRBJ1-6; d_gene: .
CDR3aa: CANPQGAIGELFF; CDR3nt: TGCGCCAACCCGCAGGGGGCGATCGGGGAGCTGTTTTTT; abundance: few; v_gene: TRBV10-1; j_gene: TRBJ2-2; d_gene: TRBD1
CDR3aa: CASSMRGGSYEQYF; CDR3nt: TGTGCCAGTAGTATGCGGGGGGGCTCCTACGAGCAGTACTTC; abundance: .; v_gene: TRBV19; j_gene: TRBJ2-7; d_gene: TRBD2
CDR3aa: CASSERWGSSYNEQFF; CDR3nt: TGTGCCAGCAGCGAACGGTGGGGCAGCTCCTACAATGAGCAGTTCTTC; abundance: .; v_gene: TRBV6-1; j_gene: TRBJ2-1; d_gene: .
CDR3aa: CASSPAGNGANVLTF; CDR3nt: TGTGCCAGCAGTCCCGCAGGGAATGGGGCCAACGTCCTGACTTTC; abundance: once; v_gene: TRBV28; j_gene: TRBJ2-6; d_gene: .
CDR3aa: CASSLVGAGGGETQYF; CDR3nt: TGCGCCAGCAGCTTGGTGGGAGCGGGAGGCGGGGAGACCCAGTACTTC; abundance: once; v_gene: TRBV5-1; j_gene: TRBJ2-5; d_gene: TRBD2
CDR3aa: CASSLGFSKNYEQYF; CDR3nt: TGTGCCAGCAGCTTAGGATTCAGTAAGAACTACGAGCAGTACTTC; abundance: .; v_gene: TRBV7-2; j_gene: TRBJ2-7; d_gene: .
CDR3aa: CASSLASEGYYGYTF; CDR3nt: TGCGCCAGCAGCTTGGCCAGCGAGGGTTACTATGGCTACACCTTC; abundance: .; v_gene: TRBV5-1; j_gene: TRBJ1-2; d_gene: .
CDR3aa: CASTGQLITEAFF; CDR3nt: TGTGCCAGCACCGGACAGTTAATCACTGAAGCTTTCTTT; abundance: few; v_gene: TRBV18; j_gene: TRBJ1-1; d_gene: .
CDR3aa: CASTPGLAGATDTQYF; CDR3nt: TGTGCCAGCACCCCGGGGTTAGCGGGAGCCACAGATACGCAGTATTTT; abundance: .; v_gene: TRBV7-9; j_gene: TRBJ2-3; d_gene: TRBD2
CDR3aa: CASSPLLTSYEQYF; CDR3nt: TGCGCCAGCAGCCCGCTCCTTACATCCTACGAGCAGTACTTC; abundance: .; v_gene: TRBV5-1; j_gene: TRBJ2-7; d_gene: .
CDR3aa: CASSLTGPRGEQYF; CDR3nt: TGTGCCAGCAGCTTGACTGGACCGCGGGGCGAGCAGTACTTC; abundance: few; v_gene: TRBV7-9; j_gene: TRBJ2-7; d_gene: .
CDR3aa: CASSDGGSQNEQFF; CDR3nt: TGTGCCAGCAGTGATGGCGGGAGTCAGAATGAGCAGTTCTTC; abundance: .; v_gene: TRBV6-1; j_gene: TRBJ2-1; d_gene: TRBD2
CDR3aa: CASSYTGVSPLHF; CDR3nt: TGTGCCAGCAGTTACACAGGGGTTTCACCCCTCCACTTT; abundance: .; v_gene: TRBV6-5; j_gene: TRBJ1-6; d_gene: TRBD1
CDR3aa: CASSQGVSGGRADTQYF; CDR3nt: TGTGCCAGCAGCCAAGGGGTTAGCGGGGGACGAGCGGATACGCAGTATTTT; abundance: few; v_gene: TRBV3-1/TRBV3-2; j_gene: TRBJ2-3; d_gene: TRBD2
CDR3aa: CASKAGQAETQYF; CDR3nt: TGTGCCAGCAAGGCGGGACAGGCAGAGACCCAGTACTTC; abundance: once; v_gene: TRBV2; j_gene: TRBJ2-5; d_gene: TRBD1
CDR3aa: CASTTAGVPTGELFF; CDR3nt: TGTGCCAGCACCACCGCGGGGGTCCCCACCGGGGAGCTGTTTTTT; abundance: .; v_gene: TRBV6-6; j_gene: TRBJ2-2; d_gene: TRBD2
CDR3aa: CAWSPGLLEQPQHF; CDR3nt: TGTGCCTGGAGTCCGGGACTTCTCGAGCAGCCCCAGCATTTT; abundance: .; v_gene: TRBV30; j_gene: TRBJ1-5; d_gene: .